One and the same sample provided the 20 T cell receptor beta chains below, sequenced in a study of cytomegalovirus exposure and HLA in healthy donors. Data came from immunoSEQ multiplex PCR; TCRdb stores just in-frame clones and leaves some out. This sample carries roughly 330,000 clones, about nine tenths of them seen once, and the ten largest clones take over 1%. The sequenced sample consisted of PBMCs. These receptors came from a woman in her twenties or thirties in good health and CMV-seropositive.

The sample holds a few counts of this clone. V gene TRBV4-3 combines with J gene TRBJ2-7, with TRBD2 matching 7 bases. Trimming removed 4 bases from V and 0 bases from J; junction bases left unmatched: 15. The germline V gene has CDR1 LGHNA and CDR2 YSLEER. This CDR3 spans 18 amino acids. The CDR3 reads CASSRQQTGLPNSYEQYF. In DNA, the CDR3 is TGCGCCAGCAGCCGGCAGCAAACGGGACTACCAAACTCCTACGAGCAGTACTTC.

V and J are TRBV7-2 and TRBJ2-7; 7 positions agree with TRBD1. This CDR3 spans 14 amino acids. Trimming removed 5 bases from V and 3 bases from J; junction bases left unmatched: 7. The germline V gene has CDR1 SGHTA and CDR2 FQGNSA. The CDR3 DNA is TGTGCCAGCAGCGCCCGGGACAGCTACTACGAGCAGTACTTC. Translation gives CASSARDSYYEQYF.

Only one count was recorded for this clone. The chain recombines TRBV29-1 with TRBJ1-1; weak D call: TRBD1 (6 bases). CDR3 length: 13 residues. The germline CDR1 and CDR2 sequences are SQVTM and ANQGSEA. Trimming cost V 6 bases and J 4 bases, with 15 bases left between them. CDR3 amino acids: CSVEGGFITEAFF. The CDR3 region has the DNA TGCAGCGTCGAGGGGGGGTTTATCACTGAAGCTTTCTTT. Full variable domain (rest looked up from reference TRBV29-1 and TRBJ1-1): SAVISQKPSRDICQRGTSLTIQCQVDSQVTMMFWYRQQPGQSLTLIATANQGSEATYESGFVIDKFPISRPNLTFSTLTVSNMSPEDSSIYLCSVEGGFITEAFFGQGTRLTVV.

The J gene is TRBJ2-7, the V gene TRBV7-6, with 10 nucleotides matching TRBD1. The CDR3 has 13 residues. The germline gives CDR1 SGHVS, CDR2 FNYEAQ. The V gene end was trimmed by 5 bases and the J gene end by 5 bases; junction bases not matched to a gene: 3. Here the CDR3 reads CASSQGQGNEQYF. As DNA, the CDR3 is TGTGCCAGCAGCCAGGGACAGGGGAACGAGCAGTACTTC.

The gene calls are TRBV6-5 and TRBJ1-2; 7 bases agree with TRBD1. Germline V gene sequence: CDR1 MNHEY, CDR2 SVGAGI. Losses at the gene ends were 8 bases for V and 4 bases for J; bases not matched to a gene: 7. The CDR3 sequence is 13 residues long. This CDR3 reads CASSGQSTYGYTF. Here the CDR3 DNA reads TGTGCCAGCTCGGGACAGAGCACCTATGGCTACACCTTC.

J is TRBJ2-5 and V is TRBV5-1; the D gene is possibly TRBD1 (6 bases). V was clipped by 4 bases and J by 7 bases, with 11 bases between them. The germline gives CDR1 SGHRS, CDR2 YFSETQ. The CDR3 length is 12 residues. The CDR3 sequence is CASSPTGTTQYF. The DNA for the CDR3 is TGCGCCAGCAGCCCTACAGGGACGACCCAGTACTTC.

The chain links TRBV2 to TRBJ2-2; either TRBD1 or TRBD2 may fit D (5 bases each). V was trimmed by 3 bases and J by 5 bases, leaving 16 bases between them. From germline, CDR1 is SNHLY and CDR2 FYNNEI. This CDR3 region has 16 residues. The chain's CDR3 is CASSDIFLGGTGELFF. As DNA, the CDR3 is TGTGCCAGCAGTGATATTTTTCTTGGGGGAACCGGGGAGCTGTTTTTT. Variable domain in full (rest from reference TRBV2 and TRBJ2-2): EPEVTQTPSHQVTQMGQEVILRCVPISNHLYFYWYRQILGQKVEFLVSFYNNEISEKSEIFDDQFSVERPDGSNFTLKIRSTKLEDSAMYFCASSDIFLGGTGELFFGEGSRLTVL.

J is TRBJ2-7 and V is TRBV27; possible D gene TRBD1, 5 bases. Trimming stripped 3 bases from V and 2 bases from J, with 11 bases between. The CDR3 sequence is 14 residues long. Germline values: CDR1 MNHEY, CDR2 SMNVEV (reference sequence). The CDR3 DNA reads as TGTGCCAGCAGTTTGAAGGGGCTTGCCTACGAGCAGTACTTC. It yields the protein CASSLKGLAYEQYF.

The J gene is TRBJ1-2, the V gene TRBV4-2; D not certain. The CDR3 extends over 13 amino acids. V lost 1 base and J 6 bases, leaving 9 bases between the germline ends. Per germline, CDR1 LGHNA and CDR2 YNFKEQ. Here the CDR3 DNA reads TGTGCCAGCAGCCAAGGAGTGGTGGATGGCTACACCTTC. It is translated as CASSQGVVDGYTF.

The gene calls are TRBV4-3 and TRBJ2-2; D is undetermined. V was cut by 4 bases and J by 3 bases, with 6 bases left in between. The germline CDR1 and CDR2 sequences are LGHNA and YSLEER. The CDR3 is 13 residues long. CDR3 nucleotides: TGCGCCAGCAGCCTTGCCGACACCGGGGAGCTGTTTTTT. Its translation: CASSLADTGELFF.

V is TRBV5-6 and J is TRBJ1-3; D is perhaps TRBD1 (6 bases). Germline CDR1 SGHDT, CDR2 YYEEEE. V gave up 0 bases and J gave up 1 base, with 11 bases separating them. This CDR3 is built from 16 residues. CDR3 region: CASSLVQQGSGNTIYF. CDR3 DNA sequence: TGTGCCAGCAGCTTGGTCCAGCAGGGGTCTGGAAACACCATATATTTT.

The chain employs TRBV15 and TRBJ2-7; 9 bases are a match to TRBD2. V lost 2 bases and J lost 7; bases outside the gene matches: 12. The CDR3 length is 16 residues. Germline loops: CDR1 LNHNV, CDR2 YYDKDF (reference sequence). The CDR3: CATSRPTSGPTGEQYF. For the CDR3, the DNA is TGTGCCACCAGCAGACCTACTAGCGGGCCCACGGGGGAGCAGTACTTC.

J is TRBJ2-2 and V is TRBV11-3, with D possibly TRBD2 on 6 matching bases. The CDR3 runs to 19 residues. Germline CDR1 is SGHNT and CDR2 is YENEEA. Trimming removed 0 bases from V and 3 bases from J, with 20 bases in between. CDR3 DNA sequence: TGTGCCAGCAGCTTAGATTTTCGTGGGGCGGGACCCGACACCGGGGAGCTGTTTTTT. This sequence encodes CASSLDFRGAGPDTGELFF.

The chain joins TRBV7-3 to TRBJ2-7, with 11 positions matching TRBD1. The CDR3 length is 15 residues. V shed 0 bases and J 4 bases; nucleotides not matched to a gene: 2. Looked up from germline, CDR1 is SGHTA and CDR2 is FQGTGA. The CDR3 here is CASSLTGTGGYEQYF. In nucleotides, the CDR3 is TGTGCCAGCAGCTTAACCGGGACAGGGGGGTACGAGCAGTACTTC.

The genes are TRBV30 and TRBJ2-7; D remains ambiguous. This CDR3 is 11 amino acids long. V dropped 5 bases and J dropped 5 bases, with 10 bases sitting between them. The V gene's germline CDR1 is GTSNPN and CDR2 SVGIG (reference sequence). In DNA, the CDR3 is TGTGCCTGGGAAACCTCTGACGAGCAGTACTTC. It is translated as CAWETSDEQYF.

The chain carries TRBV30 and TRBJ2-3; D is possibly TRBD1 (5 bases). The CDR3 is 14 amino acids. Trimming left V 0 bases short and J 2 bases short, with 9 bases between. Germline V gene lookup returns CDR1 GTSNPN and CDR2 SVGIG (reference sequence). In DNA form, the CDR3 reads TGTGCCTGGAGTGTGGACACTTACACAGATACGCAGTATTTT. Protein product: CAWSVDTYTDTQYF.

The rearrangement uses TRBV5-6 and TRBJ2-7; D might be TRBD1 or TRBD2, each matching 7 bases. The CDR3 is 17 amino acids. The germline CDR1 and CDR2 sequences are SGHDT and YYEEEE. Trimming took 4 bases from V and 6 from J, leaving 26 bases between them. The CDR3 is CASSLRRSGTEVGEQYF. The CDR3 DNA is TGTGCCAGCAGCCTTCGTAGGAGCGGGACAGAAGTCGGCGAGCAGTACTTC.

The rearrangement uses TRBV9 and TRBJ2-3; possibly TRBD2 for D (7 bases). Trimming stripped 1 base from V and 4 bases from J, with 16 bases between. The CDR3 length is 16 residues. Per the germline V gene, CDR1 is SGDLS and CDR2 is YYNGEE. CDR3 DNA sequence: TGTGCCAGCAGCGTAAACGTGGGGGGGCCTTCAGATACGCAGTATTTT. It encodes CASSVNVGGPSDTQYF.

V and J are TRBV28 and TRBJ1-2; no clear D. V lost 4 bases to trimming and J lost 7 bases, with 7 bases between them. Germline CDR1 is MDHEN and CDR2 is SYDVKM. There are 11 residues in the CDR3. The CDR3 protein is CASSSLLGYTF. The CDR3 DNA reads TGTGCCAGCAGTTCGCTCCTTGGCTACACCTTC.

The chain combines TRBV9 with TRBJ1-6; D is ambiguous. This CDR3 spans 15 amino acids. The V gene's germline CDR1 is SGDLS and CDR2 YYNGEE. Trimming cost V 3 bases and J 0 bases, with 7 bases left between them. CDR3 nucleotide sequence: TGTGCCAGCAGCGGACTAAGCTCCTATAATTCACCCCTCCACTTT. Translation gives CASSGLSSYNSPLHF.